This TCR beta chain was sequenced for a study of blood T cell repertoires in COVID-19. Whole-study context: Acute and convalescent COVID-19 specimens originated in the United States, Italy and Spain.

Assay used: immunoSEQ multiplex PCR; TCRdb lists only in-frame clones, some missing. The sample records 200,000 or so clones, roughly 84% being singletons. The germline V gene encodes CDR1 SGHVS and CDR2 FQNEAQ. The CDR3 totals 15 residues. V shed 6 bases and J shed 1 base, with 16 bases lying between them. Self-reported history from a screening survey and questionnaire set each donor's cohort. The TCR originated in a man between 40 and 49 years old who had recovered from COVID-19. The rearrangement links TRBV7-8 to TRBJ2-7; D possibly corresponds to TRBD1 (6 bases). The source material was PBMCs or T cells enriched from blood (not recorded which). The CDR3 nucleotides read TGTGCCAGCAGTCAAACGTCACAGGGTTCCTACGAGCAGTACTTC. As protein: CASSQTSQGSYEQYF.